The T cell receptor beta chain under discussion was sequenced for a study of early stage breast cancer tumors. As for this clone: Its antigen remains unknown.

Study results and caveats: In about 90% of the 16 patients, blood comparison separated tumor from normal breast.

Sequencing was performed with immunoSEQ multiplex PCR; in TCRdb, only in-frame clones are kept and a portion is missing. Of about 72,000 clones listed, approximately 79% were seen once; the top ten hold 3.5%. Germline V gene sequence: CDR1 LGHNA, CDR2 YNFKEQ. This CDR3 spans 20 amino acids. The junction had 10 bases not matched to a gene; V was cut back by 0 bases and J by 0 bases. This clonotype was obtained from a person aged 60 to 70 with breast cancer. This chain links TRBV4-2 with TRBJ2-5; 13 nucleotides agree with TRBD2. The sequenced sample consisted of blood. The CDR3 bases are TGTGCCAGCAGCCAAGATCTTACTAGCGGGGGGGTCCTGTACCAAGAGACCCAGTACTTC. Translating gives CASSQDLTSGGVLYQETQYF.